This T cell receptor beta chain was recovered during a study of metastatic and nonmetastatic thyroid tumors. Looking at the study overall: Patients with malignant and benign thyroid disease provided blood and tumor or nodule tissue, whose repertoires were compared. Overall study results and limits: For both blood and tumor, malignant thyroid tumors reportedly showed significantly higher TCR beta diversity than benign nodules did.

No patient received treatment before thyroid surgery. The CDR3 has 12 residues. Germline CDR1 reads SGHRS; CDR2 reads YFSETQ. Methods used by the authors: Clinicopathological groups supplied CDR3 differences that were used to build a distant-metastasis classifier for papillary thyroid cancer. Using MiXCR, TCRdb re-called clones from the PCR reads. These V and J calls originate from TCRdb's pipeline instead of the authors' own analysis. The table lists 11,000 to 15,000 clones, roughly 25% of them singletons. As concerns this clone: Its antigen is not identified. Sequence at one end of the junction differs from germline and may be a read error.

The receptor was isolated from a female donor with papillary thyroid cancer or a benign thyroid nodule (not recorded which). Some clones in this sample may be carry-over from other donors' samples. Material: tumor tissue. V usage is TRBV5-1 and J usage is TRBJ2-2, with D tentatively TRBD1 or TRBD2 (5 bases each). The chain's CDR3 is CASSFEGPAVSF. The CDR3 region has the DNA TGCGCCAGCAGCTTCGAGGGACCTGCGGTGTCTTTT.